The next 30 T cell receptor beta chains were all read from a single sample in a study of blood T cell repertoires in COVID-19. Libraries were prepared by immunoSEQ multiplex PCR; TCRdb keeps only in-frame clonotypes and omits some of them. The sample carries 30,000 to 40,000 clones, more than 70% recorded once. Sequenced: peripheral blood. Receptors originate from a man aged 60-69 years with active or convalescent COVID-19.

The rearrangement uses TRBV5-4 and TRBJ2-3; TRBD2 aligns across 13 bases. The germline gives CDR1 SGHNT, CDR2 YYREEE (reference sequence). J gave up 6 bases and V 0 bases, and 4 bases lay outside the gene matches. The CDR3 has 16 amino acids. The CDR3 coding sequence is TGTGCCAGCAGCTTGGTAGGACTAGCGGGGGTGGATACGCAGTATTTT. The encoded protein is CASSLVGLAGVDTQYF.

The chain joins TRBV6-1 to TRBJ1-6; D gene ambiguous. This CDR3 has 15 amino acids. V lost 2 bases and J 7 bases, leaving 12 bases between the germline ends. Germline CDR1 is MNHNS and CDR2 is SASEGT. The DNA for the CDR3 is TGTGCCAGCAGTGAACAGGACGGGAGAAATTCACCCCTCCACTTT. Its protein is CASSEQDGRNSPLHF.

The V gene is TRBV27, the J gene TRBJ1-1; a weak D match, TRBD1 (5 bases). Germline V CDR1 and CDR2: MNHEY, SMNVEV (reference sequence). The germline V and J ends were trimmed by 3 bases and 0 bases, with 11 bases remaining between them. There are 15 residues in the CDR3. The CDR3 nucleotides read TGTGCCAGCAGTTTGGGGTGGGGCATGAACACTGAAGCTTTCTTT. Translated: CASSLGWGMNTEAFF.

The rearrangement uses TRBV6-6 and TRBJ2-1, with TRBD2 matching over 11 bases. Germline V lookup: CDR1 MNHNY, CDR2 SVGAGI (reference sequence). The CDR3 loop spans 14 amino acids. The V and J ends lost 6 bases and 8 bases, in that order; junction bases with no gene match: 6. Here the CDR3 reads CASSSKGLADEQFF. In nucleotides, the CDR3 is TGTGCCAGCAGCTCCAAGGGACTAGCGGATGAGCAGTTCTTC.

This chain links TRBV24-1 with TRBJ2-1; D is perhaps TRBD2 (6 bases). CDR1 is KGHDR, CDR2 SFDVKD, per germline. The ends were cut back, 1 base at V and 0 bases at J, with 12 bases in the middle. CDR3 length: 17 residues. CDR3 in amino acids: CATSDFGTGGSYNEQFF. The CDR3, as DNA: TGTGCCACCAGTGATTTTGGGACCGGGGGCTCCTACAATGAGCAGTTCTTC.

V usage is TRBV5-4 and J usage is TRBJ2-7; 7 bases align to TRBD2. Germline V lookup: CDR1 SGHNT, CDR2 YYREEE (reference sequence). The CDR3 is 14 amino acids. Trimming at V came to 4 bases and at J to 6 bases, leaving 10 bases not matched to a gene. The CDR3 region is CASSLIGGSGEQYV. The CDR3 DNA follows: TGTGCCAGCAGCCTCATCGGCGGGAGTGGCGAGCAGTACGTC.

The V call is TRBV10-3, the J call TRBJ2-6, with a weak D call TRBD2 (5 bases). Trimming removed 6 bases from V and 3 bases from J, with 12 bases in between. Germline CDR1 and CDR2: ENHRY and SYGVKD. This CDR3 has 15 amino acids. The CDR3 loop reads CAISHEGSGANVLTF. In DNA form, the CDR3 reads TGTGCCATCAGCCACGAAGGGAGTGGGGCCAACGTCCTGACTTTC.

This chain connects TRBV19 to TRBJ2-1, with D possibly matching TRBD2 (5 bases). Germline CDR1 reads LNHDA; CDR2 reads SQIVND (reference sequence). V was shortened by 7 bases and J by 8 bases, with 15 bases between the two germline ends. This CDR3 has 13 residues. The CDR3 coding sequence is TGTGCCAGTACCGAGGGTTGGGGATATGAGCAGTTCTTC. Amino acids: CASTEGWGYEQFF. Using reference TRBV19 and TRBJ2-1 for the parts outside the CDR3, the full variable domain is DGGITQSPKYLFRKEGQNVTLSCEQNLNHDAMYWYRQDPGQGLRLIYYSQIVNDFQKGDIAEGYSVSREKKESFPLTVTSAQKNPTAFYLCASTEGWGYEQFFGPGTRLTVL.

This rearrangement joins TRBV5-4 to TRBJ2-3; TRBD1 might be the D (6 bases). This CDR3 spans 15 amino acids. CDR1 is SGHNT, CDR2 YYREEE, per germline (reference sequence). V gave up 0 bases and J gave up 0 bases, with 8 bases separating them. The CDR3 reads CASSLGTVSTDTQYF. The CDR3 DNA is TGTGCCAGCAGCTTGGGGACAGTTAGCACAGATACGCAGTATTTT.

The chain is built from TRBV6-5 and TRBJ1-2; weak D call: TRBD1 (6 bases). Germline V gene sequence: CDR1 MNHEY, CDR2 SVGAGI. With 5 bases removed from V and 2 bases from J, the gap between germline ends came to 12 bases. There are 14 residues in the CDR3. CDR3 DNA: TGTGCCAGCAGTACGGACAGCCGGAACTATGGCTACACCTTC. Protein: CASSTDSRNYGYTF.

This chain joins TRBV7-5 and TRBJ2-4; the table's D call, TRBD2, was not checked against the DNA. TRBV7-5 has pseudogene status. There are 15 residues in the CDR3. The CDR3 coding sequence is TGTGCCAGAAGCTTACGAAGGGAGACCAAAAACATTCAGTACTTC. As protein: CARSLRRETKNIQYF.

This chain links TRBV10-3 with TRBJ1-2; no firm D call. CDR3 length: 15 residues. CDR1 and CDR2 from the germline V gene are ENHRY and SYGVKD. V shed 6 bases and J shed 3 bases, with 17 bases lying between them. CDR3 in DNA: TGTGCCATCAGCCCCAGCGATGGGTCGGACTATGGCTACACCTTC. This encodes CAISPSDGSDYGYTF.

The count of this clone is one. The chain combines TRBV5-6 with TRBJ2-5; weak D call: TRBD2 (7 bases). The CDR3 covers 15 residues. Germline values: CDR1 SGHDT, CDR2 YYEEEE. Deletions cut 4 bases from V and 1 base from J, with 14 bases between. CDR3 loop: CASSPWGGAQETQYF. The CDR3 coding sequence is TGTGCCAGCAGCCCCTGGGGGGGGGCCCAAGAGACCCAGTACTTC.

The rearrangement links TRBV6-1 to TRBJ2-6, with TRBD1 matching over 7 bases. Germline CDR1 MNHNS, CDR2 SASEGT. Germline trimming cut 2 bases from V and 0 bases from J; bases unmatched to any gene: 4. The CDR3 extends over 17 amino acids. Here the CDR3 reads CASSERGHNSGANVLTF. The CDR3 bases are TGTGCCAGCAGTGAAAGGGGGCACAACTCTGGGGCCAACGTCCTGACTTTC.

The gene calls are TRBV6-5 and TRBJ1-2; 12 bases line up with TRBD1. Per germline, CDR1 MNHEY and CDR2 SVGAGI. The V gene end was trimmed by 4 bases and the J gene end by 4 bases; junction bases not matched to a gene: 4. The CDR3 is 15 amino acids. CDR3: CASSFGTGGTYGYTF. CDR3 nucleotides: TGTGCCAGCAGTTTCGGGACAGGGGGCACCTATGGCTACACCTTC.

V is TRBV19 and J is TRBJ2-2; 10 positions agree with TRBD2. The germline V gene has CDR1 LNHDA and CDR2 SQIVND (reference sequence). After removal of 7 bases from V and 1 base from J, the junction contained 0 bases not matched to a gene. There are 14 residues in the CDR3. The CDR3 sequence is CASTSGGNTGELFF. CDR3 DNA sequence: TGTGCCAGTACTAGCGGGGGGAACACCGGGGAGCTGTTTTTT.

V is TRBV4-2 and J is TRBJ1-6; TRBD1 agrees at 7 bases. CDR3 size: 20 residues. The V segment lost 0 bases and the J segment 1 base; nucleotides outside the gene matches: 12. Looked up from germline, CDR1 is LGHNA and CDR2 is YNFKEQ. The DNA of the CDR3 is TGTGCCAGCAGCCAAGATTTTAAGGCAGGGGGAAGGTCCTATAATTCACCCCTCCACTTT. Translation gives CASSQDFKAGGRSYNSPLHF.

V and J are TRBV10-2 and TRBJ1-6; a possible D gene is TRBD1 (5 bases). Germline CDR1 reads WSHSY; CDR2 reads SAAADI. The CDR3 runs 15 residues. Trimming removed 6 bases from V and 9 bases from J, with 18 bases in between. The CDR3 loop is CASSRGAGDISPLHF. The CDR3 DNA reads as TGCGCCAGCAGCCGTGGGGCAGGTGACATTTCACCCCTCCACTTT.

This chain connects TRBV5-1 to TRBJ1-2; maybe TRBD1 (6 bases). The CDR3 extends over 17 amino acids. CDR1 is SGHRS, CDR2 YFSETQ, per germline. Trimming removed 3 bases at V and 5 bases at J, with 23 bases between. The DNA of the CDR3 is TGCGCCAGCAGCTCCTTAGGGCGGGGGGCCGAAGAATATGGCTACACCTTC. This translates into CASSSLGRGAEEYGYTF.

The V call is TRBV12-5, the J call TRBJ1-4; 7 bases agree with TRBD1. Per the germline V gene, CDR1 is LGHNT and CDR2 is FRNRAP. Trimming took 0 bases from V and 7 from J; bases not matched to a gene: 11. The CDR3 is 17 residues long. The CDR3 DNA sequence: TGTGCTAGTGGTTTGGTGCCAGGGGGGCTACACGGTGAAAAACTGTTTTTT. This encodes CASGLVPGGLHGEKLFF.

This chain connects TRBV4-3 to TRBJ2-7; TRBD1 agrees at 8 bases. The CDR3 loop spans 16 amino acids. Per germline, CDR1 LGHNA and CDR2 YSLEER. Losses at the gene ends were 1 base for V and 3 bases for J; bases not matched to a gene: 8. The CDR3 reads CASSQGGTGGNYEQYV. The CDR3 nucleotides are TGCGCCAGCAGCCAAGGAGGCACAGGGGGGAACTACGAGCAGTACGTC.

Concerning this clone: One junction end disagrees with the germline gene, perhaps due to a read error. The chain recombines TRBV5-6 with TRBJ1-1, with D possibly matching TRBD1 (5 bases). CDR1 is SGHDT, CDR2 YYEEEE, per germline. The CDR3 contains 13 residues. As DNA, the CDR3 is TGTGCCAGCAGCTTGCCAGGGAACGCTGAAGCTTTCTTT. Residues: CASSLPGNAEAFF.

The genes are TRBV20-1 and TRBJ1-4, with a possible D match to TRBD1 (5 bases). The germline CDR1 and CDR2 sequences are DFQATT and SNEGSKA (reference sequence). CDR3 length equals 11 residues. Trimming left V 6 bases short and J 8 bases short, with 10 bases between. This CDR3 reads CSAKSGEKLFF. CDR3 coding DNA: TGCAGTGCCAAATCAGGGGAAAAACTGTTTTTT.

The chain combines TRBV29-1 with TRBJ2-1; TRBD2 is a possible D gene (7 bases). This CDR3 is 16 amino acids long. The V gene's germline CDR1 is SQVTM and CDR2 ANQGSEA. The ends were cut back, 3 bases at V and 2 bases at J, with 17 bases in the middle. The CDR3 coding sequence is TGCAGCGTTGACGGGGGGTCGCGGGGGCCCTACAATGAGCAGTTCTTC. Protein sequence: CSVDGGSRGPYNEQFF.

This clone appeared once. V and J are TRBV19 and TRBJ2-6; tentatively, D is TRBD2 (7 bases). CDR1 is LNHDA, CDR2 SQIVND, per germline (reference sequence). Trimming stripped 5 bases from V and 0 bases from J, with 23 bases between. The CDR3 consists of 20 residues. CDR3 nucleotide sequence: TGTGCCAGTAGTCCCCAGGGGAGGGAGAGTGGCCTCTCTGGGGCCAACGTCCTGACTTTC. This codes for CASSPQGRESGLSGANVLTF.

The V and J genes are TRBV7-2 and TRBJ2-7, with 7 positions matching TRBD2. This CDR3 has 14 residues. Looked up from germline, CDR1 is SGHTA and CDR2 is FQGNSA. V lost 5 bases and J lost 2; bases outside the gene matches: 6. CDR3 in amino acids: CASSEGLSAYEQYV. The CDR3 nucleotides read TGTGCCAGCAGCGAGGGACTATCGGCCTACGAGCAGTACGTC.

The J gene is TRBJ1-2, the V gene TRBV7-2; D might be TRBD1 (5 bases). CDR3 length: 16 residues. CDR1 is SGHTA and CDR2 is FQGNSA in the germline V gene. Trimming shortened V by 1 base and J by 1 base, and 13 bases separated the two germline ends. The CDR3 coding sequence is TGTGCCAGCAGCTTAGATGGGGCAGACTTTAACTATGGCTACACCTTC. Its translation: CASSLDGADFNYGYTF.

The chain employs TRBV7-9 and TRBJ2-1, with D perhaps TRBD2 (6 bases). The CDR3 has 15 amino acids. V lost 6 bases and J 5 bases, leaving 17 bases between the germline ends. Germline lookup yields CDR1 SEHNR and CDR2 FQNEAQ (reference sequence). DNA of the CDR3: TGTGCCAGCAGTCCGGACGGGAGCTGGAACAATGAGCAGTTCTTC. It codes for CASSPDGSWNNEQFF.

This chain joins TRBV28 and TRBJ2-1; a weak D match, TRBD2 (6 bases). Germline V gene data show CDR1 as MDHEN and CDR2 as SYDVKM. The CDR3 loop spans 14 amino acids. Trimming cost V 8 bases and J 0 bases, with 11 bases left between them. The CDR3 DNA is TGTGCCAGCTGGGCGACTAGCTCCTACAATGAGCAGTTCTTC. As protein: CASWATSSYNEQFF.

The genes are TRBV21-1 and TRBJ2-2; the table's D call, TRBD2, was not checked against the DNA. TRBV21-1 is assigned pseudogene status. The CDR3 consists of 15 residues. CDR3 residues: CASSAVEGETGELFF. The DNA of the CDR3 is TGTGCCAGCAGCGCAGTGGAGGGCGAGACCGGGGAGCTGTTTTTT.